The sequence of this TCR beta chain was determined in a study of blood T cell repertoires in COVID-19. At the level of the study: COVID-19 samples from acute and convalescent phases originated in the United States, Italy and Spain.

The trim removed 1 base at V and 8 bases at J, leaving 6 bases unmatched. The CDR3 is 15 amino acids. CDR1 and CDR2 from the germline V gene are SGDLS and YYNGEE. How the authors handled the data: Amplifying reference gene primers gave estimates of nucleated cell counts. Profiled with immunoSEQ multiplex PCR; TCRdb holds only in-frame clones, not every one. The V and J calls and clone size are taken from that table; D and trimming were inferred from the DNA. The repertoire holds some 130,000 clones, with 70% to 90% as singletons. Sequencing was carried out using peripheral blood. The TCR was taken from a man aged 45 to 65 with acute or convalescent COVID-19. V is TRBV9 and J is TRBJ2-2; 9 bases are a match to TRBD2. CDR3 DNA: TGTGCCAGCAGCGTATCACTAGCGGGTGTAGGGGAGCTGTTTTTT. It is translated as CASSVSLAGVGELFF.